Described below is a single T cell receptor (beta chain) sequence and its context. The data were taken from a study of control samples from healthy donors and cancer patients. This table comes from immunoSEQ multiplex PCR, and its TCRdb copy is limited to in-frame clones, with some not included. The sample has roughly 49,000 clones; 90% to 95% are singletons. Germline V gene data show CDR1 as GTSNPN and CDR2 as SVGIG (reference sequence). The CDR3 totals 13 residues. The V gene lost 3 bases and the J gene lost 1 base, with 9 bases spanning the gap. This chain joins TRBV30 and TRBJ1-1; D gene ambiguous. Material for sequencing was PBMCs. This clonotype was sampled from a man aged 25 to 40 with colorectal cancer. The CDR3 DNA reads TGTGCCTGGAGGGGGAAGGGGAACACTGAAGCTTTCTTT. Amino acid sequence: CAWRGKGNTEAFF.